The 17 T cell receptor beta chains below all came from one sample that was sequenced in a study of shared clonotypes between healthy human individuals. Only in-frame clones appear in the TCRdb table, and some are missing; sequencing was by immunoSEQ multiplex PCR. The sample records over a million clones, 65% to 80% being singletons. Sequenced sample: memory CD4+ T cells sorted from blood. Sample subset: CD45RA-negative fraction. These receptors all stem from a man between 18 and 35 years old in good health.

The V call is TRBV7-9, the J call TRBJ2-5, with 10 bases identical to TRBD2. Germline values: CDR1 SEHNR, CDR2 FQNEAQ (reference sequence). The J segment lost 5 bases and the V segment lost 1 base, leaving 10 bases of the junction unmatched. The CDR3 loop spans 17 amino acids. For the CDR3, the DNA is TGTGCCAGCAGCTTAGGCGTTTTAGCGGGGGGTTTTGAGACCCAGTACTTC. This sequence encodes CASSLGVLAGGFETQYF. The entire variable domain, with the rest obtained from reference TRBV7-9 and TRBJ2-5, is as follows: DTGVSQNPRHKITKRGQNVTFRCDPISEHNRLYWYRQTLGQGPEFLTYFQNEAQLEKSRLLSDRFSAERPKGSFSTLEIQRTEQGDSAMYLCASSLGVLAGGFETQYFGPGTRLLVL.

The gene calls are TRBV2 and TRBJ2-7; the D is unclear. This CDR3 contains 14 residues. Trimming took off 5 bases at V and 1 base at J, with 12 bases between the two ends. Looked up from germline, CDR1 is SNHLY and CDR2 is FYNNEI. The CDR3 DNA is TGTGCCAGCAGTATTAGCCCTAGTTCCTACGAGCAGTACTTC. It yields the protein CASSISPSSYEQYF.

The gene calls are TRBV19 and TRBJ1-2; D is uncertain. In germline, CDR1 is LNHDA, CDR2 SQIVND (reference sequence). The CDR3 spans 14 residues. Trimming took 5 bases from V and 0 from J, leaving 10 bases between them. As DNA, the CDR3 is TGTGCCAGTAGTCTAGCCGTCGCTAACTATGGCTACACCTTC. Protein sequence: CASSLAVANYGYTF.

This clone was recorded once. This chain links TRBV18 with TRBJ2-5; 14 nucleotides match TRBD2. J lost 4 bases, V lost 6 bases, and 7 bases had no gene match. The length of the CDR3 is 16 residues. From germline, CDR1 is KGHSH and CDR2 LQKENI. The CDR3 is CASSPGTSGSRETQYF. The CDR3 bases are TGTGCCAGCTCCCCCGGGACTAGCGGGAGCAGAGAGACCCAGTACTTC.

The V and J genes are TRBV5-1 and TRBJ1-2; a possible D gene is TRBD1 (6 bases). There are 14 residues in the CDR3. Germline CDR1 and CDR2: SGHRS and YFSETQ. Trimming cost V 7 bases and J 4 bases, with 17 bases left between them. CDR3 sequence reads: CASADRPSSYGYTF. The CDR3 nucleotides are TGCGCCAGCGCAGACAGGCCGTCGAGCTATGGCTACACCTTC.

With respect to this clone: One base away lies a much larger clone, so this may be a sequencing read error. This specimen includes other DNA sequences encoding the same CDR3. The chain couples TRBV7-2 to TRBJ2-5; D gene uncertain. V was shortened by 4 bases and J by 2 bases, with 2 bases between the two germline ends. This CDR3 is 11 amino acids long. Germline CDR1 is SGHTA and CDR2 is FQGNSA. The CDR3, as DNA: TGTGCCAGCAGCTCTCAAGAGACCCAGTACTTC. Its translation: CASSSQETQYF.

This rearrangement joins TRBV27 to TRBJ1-5; D remains unclear. The CDR3 runs 15 residues. The ends were cut back, 5 bases at V and 0 bases at J, with 11 bases in the middle. The germline gives CDR1 MNHEY, CDR2 SMNVEV (reference sequence). CDR3 residues: CASSPNYNSNQPQHF. The CDR3 DNA sequence: TGTGCCAGCAGTCCGAATTACAATAGCAATCAGCCCCAGCATTTT.

Comments on this clone: The identical CDR3 is also encoded by other nucleotide sequences in the sample. The CDR3 spells CASSFNALNTEAFF. For the CDR3, the DNA is TGCGCCAGCAGCTTCAACGCGCTGAACACTGAAGCTTTCTTT. This chain uses TRBV5-1 with TRBJ1-1, with D uncertain. CDR3 length: 14 residues. Trimming cost V 2 bases and J 0 bases, with 8 bases left between them. Germline loops: CDR1 SGHRS, CDR2 YFSETQ.

The J gene is TRBJ2-1, the V gene TRBV4-2, with 8 positions matching TRBD2. CDR3 length: 16 amino acids. Germline CDR1 reads LGHNA; CDR2 reads YNFKEQ. The junction had 12 bases not matched to a gene; V was cut back by 4 bases and J by 7 bases. The CDR3 coding sequence is TGTGCCAGCAGCCGTCCGGCTTCGGGAGGGCGAAATGAGCAGTTCTTC. Amino acids: CASSRPASGGRNEQFF.

The CDR3 loop reads CAWLTSGSIEQFF. CDR3 bases: TGTGCCTGGTTGACTAGCGGGAGTATCGAGCAGTTCTTC. The V call is TRBV30, the J call TRBJ2-1; TRBD2 aligns across 12 bases. Losses at the gene ends were 5 bases for V and 10 bases for J; bases not matched to a gene: 6. The germline CDR1 and CDR2 sequences are GTSNPN and SVGIG (reference sequence). The CDR3 contains 13 residues.

The rearrangement uses TRBV5-6 and TRBJ1-1, with unresolved D. The CDR3 runs 16 residues. V lost 4 bases, J lost 2 bases, and 18 bases lay in between. CDR1 is SGHDT, CDR2 YYEEEE, per germline. The CDR3 region has the DNA TGTGCCAGCAGCCAGCTTAAATATGGACCAAACACTGAAGCTTTCTTT. This translates into CASSQLKYGPNTEAFF.

V usage is TRBV6-6 and J usage is TRBJ2-2; D might be TRBD2 (5 bases). This CDR3 spans 15 amino acids. Looked up from germline, CDR1 is MNHNY and CDR2 is SVGAGI (reference sequence). Trimming stripped 6 bases from V and 4 bases from J, with 15 bases between. The DNA of the CDR3 is TGTGCCAGCAGCACTGGAAGCGCGGGCACCGGGGAGCTGTTTTTT. Protein product: CASSTGSAGTGELFF.

This clone was observed a handful of times. This chain uses TRBV13 with TRBJ2-7; 8 bases line up with TRBD1. CDR3 size: 15 residues. V dropped 0 bases and J dropped 6; count of bases not matched to a gene: 7. Germline CDR1 and CDR2: PRHDT and FYEKMQ (reference sequence). The CDR3 region has the DNA TGTGCCAGCAGCTTAGGCAGGGGGCGCCAGGGCGAGCAGTACTTC. It yields the protein CASSLGRGRQGEQYF.

V is TRBV7-9 and J is TRBJ2-7, with D perhaps assigned TRBD1 or TRBD2 (5 bases each). The CDR3 covers 15 residues. V gave up 1 base and J gave up 3 bases, with 13 bases separating them. CDR1 SEHNR and CDR2 FQNEAQ come from the germline V gene (reference sequence). The CDR3 reads CASSLGSGRGYEQYF. The CDR3 DNA is TGTGCCAGCAGCTTAGGATCGGGGCGCGGCTACGAGCAGTACTTC.

This clone was observed a few times. V gene TRBV21-1 combines with J gene TRBJ1-6; TRBD1 is the table's D call and was not checked against the DNA. TRBV21-1 is annotated as a pseudogene. This CDR3 spans 19 amino acids. The CDR3 loop reads CASSRPGQGYRRHNSPLHF. DNA of the CDR3: TGTGCCAGCAGCAGACCGGGACAGGGGTATCGGAGGCATAATTCACCCCTCCACTTT.

This chain joins TRBV11-1 and TRBJ1-6; D unresolved. Per the germline V gene, CDR1 is SGHAT and CDR2 is FQDESV (reference sequence). This CDR3 is built from 14 residues. Trimming pared 2 bases from V and 10 bases from J, leaving 12 bases between. The DNA of the CDR3 is TGTGCCAGCAGCTTAAATCTTGAGGGCTCACCCCTCCACTTT. This encodes CASSLNLEGSPLHF.

This clone was detected a few times. The same CDR3 arises from other DNA sequences in this sample as well. The chain combines TRBV7-2 with TRBJ1-2, with 9 bases matching TRBD1. The V and J ends lost 5 bases and 5 bases, in that order; junction bases with no gene match: 3. The CDR3 has 13 residues. In germline, CDR1 is SGHTA, CDR2 FQGNSA. CDR3 sequence: CASSADRGYGYTF. CDR3 sequence (DNA): TGTGCCAGCAGCGCGGACAGGGGTTATGGCTACACCTTC.